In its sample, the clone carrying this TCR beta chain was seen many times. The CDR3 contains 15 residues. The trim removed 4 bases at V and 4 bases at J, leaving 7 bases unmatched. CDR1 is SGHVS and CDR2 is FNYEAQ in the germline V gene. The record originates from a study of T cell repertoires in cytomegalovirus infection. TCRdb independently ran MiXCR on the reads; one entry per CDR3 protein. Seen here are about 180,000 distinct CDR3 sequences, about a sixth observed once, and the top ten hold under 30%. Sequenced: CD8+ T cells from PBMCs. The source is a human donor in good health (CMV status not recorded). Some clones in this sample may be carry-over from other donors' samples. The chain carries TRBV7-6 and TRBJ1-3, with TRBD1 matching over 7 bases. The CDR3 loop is CASSSPGGAGNTIYF. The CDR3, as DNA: TGTGCCAGCAGCTCCCCAGGGGGAGCAGGAAACACCATATATTTT.